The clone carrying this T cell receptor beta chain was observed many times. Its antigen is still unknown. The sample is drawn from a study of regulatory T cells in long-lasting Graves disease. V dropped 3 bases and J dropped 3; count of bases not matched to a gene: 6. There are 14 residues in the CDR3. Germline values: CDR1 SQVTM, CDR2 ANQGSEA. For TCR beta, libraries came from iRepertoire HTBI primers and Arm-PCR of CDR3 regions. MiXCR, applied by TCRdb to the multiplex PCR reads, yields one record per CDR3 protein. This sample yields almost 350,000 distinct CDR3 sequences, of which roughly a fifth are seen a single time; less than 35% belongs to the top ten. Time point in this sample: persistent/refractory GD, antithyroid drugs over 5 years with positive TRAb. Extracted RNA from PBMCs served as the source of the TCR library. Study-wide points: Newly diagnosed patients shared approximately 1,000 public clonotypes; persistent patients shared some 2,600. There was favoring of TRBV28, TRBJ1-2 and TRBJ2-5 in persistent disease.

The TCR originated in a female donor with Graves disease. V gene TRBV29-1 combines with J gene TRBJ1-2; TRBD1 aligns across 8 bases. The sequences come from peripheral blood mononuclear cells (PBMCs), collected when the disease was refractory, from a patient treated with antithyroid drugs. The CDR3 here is CSVEPGGVDYGYTF. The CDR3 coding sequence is TGCAGCGTTGAGCCAGGGGGCGTCGACTATGGCTACACCTTC.